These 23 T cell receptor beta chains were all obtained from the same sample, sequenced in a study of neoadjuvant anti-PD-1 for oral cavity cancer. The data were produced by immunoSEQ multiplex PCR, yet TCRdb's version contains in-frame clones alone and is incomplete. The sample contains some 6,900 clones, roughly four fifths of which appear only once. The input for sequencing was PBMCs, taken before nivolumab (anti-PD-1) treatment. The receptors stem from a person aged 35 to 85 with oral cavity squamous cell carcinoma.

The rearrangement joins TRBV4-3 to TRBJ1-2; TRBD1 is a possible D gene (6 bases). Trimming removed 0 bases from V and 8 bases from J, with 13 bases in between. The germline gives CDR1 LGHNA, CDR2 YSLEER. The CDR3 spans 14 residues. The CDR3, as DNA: TGCGCCAGCAGCCAAGACCACAGGGTGCTCGGCTACACCTTC. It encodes CASSQDHRVLGYTF.

The CDR3 DNA reads TGTGCCAGCAGCTTACTCGCAGGGGGGGGCAAAGAGACCCAGTACTTC. Translation gives CASSLLAGGGKETQYF. The genes are TRBV7-6 and TRBJ2-5; D is possibly TRBD1 or TRBD2 (7 bases each). This CDR3 comprises 16 residues. Trimming cost V 2 bases and J 3 bases, with 16 bases left between them. Germline assignment: CDR1 SGHVS and CDR2 FNYEAQ.

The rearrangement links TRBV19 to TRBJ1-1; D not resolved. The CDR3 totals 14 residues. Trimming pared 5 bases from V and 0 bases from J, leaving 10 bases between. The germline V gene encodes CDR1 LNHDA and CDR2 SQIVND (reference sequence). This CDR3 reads CASSLRTVNTEAFF. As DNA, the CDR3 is TGTGCCAGTAGTCTTCGGACGGTGAACACTGAAGCTTTCTTT. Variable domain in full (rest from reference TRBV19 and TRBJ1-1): DGGITQSPKYLFRKEGQNVTLSCEQNLNHDAMYWYRQDPGQGLRLIYYSQIVNDFQKGDIAEGYSVSREKKESFPLTVTSAQKNPTAFYLCASSLRTVNTEAFFGQGTRLTVV.

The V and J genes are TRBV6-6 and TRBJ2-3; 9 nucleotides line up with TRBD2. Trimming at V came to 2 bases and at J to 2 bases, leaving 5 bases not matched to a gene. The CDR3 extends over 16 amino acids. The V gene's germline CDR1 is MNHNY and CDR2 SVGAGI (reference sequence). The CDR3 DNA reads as TGTGCCAGCAGTTACGGGGTAGCGGGGGCCACAGATACGCAGTATTTT. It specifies CASSYGVAGATDTQYF.

CDR3 residues: CASAEDWDNNQPQHF. The CDR3 DNA sequence: TGTGCCAGCGCCGAGGATTGGGACAACAATCAGCCCCAGCATTTT. The J gene is TRBJ1-5, the V gene TRBV5-5; D perhaps matches TRBD1 (6 bases). CDR1 is SGHKS and CDR2 is YYEKEE in the germline V gene (reference sequence). CDR3 size: 15 residues. V shed 7 bases and J shed 3 bases, with 17 bases lying between them.

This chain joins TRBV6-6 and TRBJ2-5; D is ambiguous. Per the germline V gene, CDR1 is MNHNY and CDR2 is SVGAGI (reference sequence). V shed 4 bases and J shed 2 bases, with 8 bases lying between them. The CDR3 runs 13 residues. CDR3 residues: CASSSNRQETQYF. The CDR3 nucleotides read TGTGCCAGCAGTTCCAATCGTCAAGAGACCCAGTACTTC.

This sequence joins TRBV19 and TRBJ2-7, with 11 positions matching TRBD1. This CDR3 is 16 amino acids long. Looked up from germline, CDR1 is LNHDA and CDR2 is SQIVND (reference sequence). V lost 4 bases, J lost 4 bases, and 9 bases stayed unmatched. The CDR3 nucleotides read TGTGCCAGTAGTAGATCGGGACAGGGGGGATTGTACGAGCAGTACTTC. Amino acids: CASSRSGQGGLYEQYF.

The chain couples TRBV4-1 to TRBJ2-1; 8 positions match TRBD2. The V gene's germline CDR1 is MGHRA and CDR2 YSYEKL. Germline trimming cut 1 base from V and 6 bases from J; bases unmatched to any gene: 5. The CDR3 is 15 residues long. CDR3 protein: CASSQGSGGGNEQFF. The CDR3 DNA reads TGCGCCAGCAGCCAAGGGAGCGGGGGAGGCAATGAGCAGTTCTTC.

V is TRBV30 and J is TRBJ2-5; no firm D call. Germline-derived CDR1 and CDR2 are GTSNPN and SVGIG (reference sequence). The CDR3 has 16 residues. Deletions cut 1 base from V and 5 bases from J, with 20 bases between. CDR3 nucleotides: TGTGCCTGGAGTGCCGCCTTGGTGCTTGTCCGGGAGACCCAGTACTTC. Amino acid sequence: CAWSAALVLVRETQYF.

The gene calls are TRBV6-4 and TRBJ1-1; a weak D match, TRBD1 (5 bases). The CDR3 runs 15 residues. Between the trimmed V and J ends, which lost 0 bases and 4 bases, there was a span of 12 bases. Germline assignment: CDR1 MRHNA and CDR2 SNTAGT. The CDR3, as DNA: TGTGCCAGCAGTGACTCGGCAGGGAGTGGCACTGAAGCTTTCTTT. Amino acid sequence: CASSDSAGSGTEAFF.

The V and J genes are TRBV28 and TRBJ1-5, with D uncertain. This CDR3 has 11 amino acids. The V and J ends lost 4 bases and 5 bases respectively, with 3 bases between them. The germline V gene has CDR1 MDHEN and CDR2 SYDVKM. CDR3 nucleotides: TGTGCCAGCAGTTCATATCAGCCCCAGCATTTT. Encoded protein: CASSSYQPQHF.

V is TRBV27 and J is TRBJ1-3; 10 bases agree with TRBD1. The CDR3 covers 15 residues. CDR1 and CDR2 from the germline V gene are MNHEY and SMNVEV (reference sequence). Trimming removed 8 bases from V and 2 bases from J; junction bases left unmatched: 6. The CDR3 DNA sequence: TGTGCCAGCGCCAAAGGACAGGGGGCTGGAAACACCATATATTTT. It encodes CASAKGQGAGNTIYF.

The CDR3 bases are TGTGCCACCAGCAGAGATAGAGGGACGGGACAGGGTTACCCAGATACGCAGTATTTT. Its protein product is CATSRDRGTGQGYPDTQYF. The chain couples TRBV15 to TRBJ2-3; 9 bases are shared with TRBD1. This CDR3 is 19 amino acids long. Germline values: CDR1 LNHNV, CDR2 YYDKDF (reference sequence). Trimming removed 0 bases from V and 4 bases from J; junction bases left unmatched: 14.

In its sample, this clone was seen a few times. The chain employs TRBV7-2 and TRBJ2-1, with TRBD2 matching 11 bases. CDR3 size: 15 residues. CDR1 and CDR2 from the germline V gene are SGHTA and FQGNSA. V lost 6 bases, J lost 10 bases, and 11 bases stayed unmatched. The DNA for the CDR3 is TGTGCCAGCAGATCCTTAGCGGGGGGGCTATTAGAGCAGTTCTTC. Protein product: CASRSLAGGLLEQFF. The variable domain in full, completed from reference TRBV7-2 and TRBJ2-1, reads GAGVSQSPSNKVTEKGKDVELRCDPISGHTALYWYRQSLGQGLEFLIYFQGNSAPDKSGLPSDRFSAERTGGSVSTLTIQRTQQEDSAVYLCASRSLAGGLLEQFFGPGTRLTVL.

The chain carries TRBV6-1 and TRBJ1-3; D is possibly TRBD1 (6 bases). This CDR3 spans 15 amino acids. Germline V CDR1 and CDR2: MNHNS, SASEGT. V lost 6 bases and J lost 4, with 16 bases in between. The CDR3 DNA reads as TGTGCCAGCAGCGCTTATCAGCAGGGGGGAAACACCATATATTTT. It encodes CASSAYQQGGNTIYF.

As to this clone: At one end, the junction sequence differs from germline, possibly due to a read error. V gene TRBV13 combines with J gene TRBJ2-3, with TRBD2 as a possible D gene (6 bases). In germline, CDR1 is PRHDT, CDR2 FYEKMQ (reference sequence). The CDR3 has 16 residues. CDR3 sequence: CVSSPEDGTSTDTQYF. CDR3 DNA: TGTGTCAGCAGCCCCGAGGACGGGACTAGCACAGATACGCAGTATTTT.

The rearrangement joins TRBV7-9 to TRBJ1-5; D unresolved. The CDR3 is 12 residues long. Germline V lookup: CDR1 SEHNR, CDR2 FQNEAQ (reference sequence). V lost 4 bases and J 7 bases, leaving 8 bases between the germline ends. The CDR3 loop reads CASSSVGQPQHF. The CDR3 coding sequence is TGTGCCAGCAGCTCCGTGGGCCAGCCCCAGCATTTT. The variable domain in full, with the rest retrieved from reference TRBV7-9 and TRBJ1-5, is DTGVSQNPRHKITKRGQNVTFRCDPISEHNRLYWYRQTLGQGPEFLTYFQNEAQLEKSRLLSDRFSAERPKGSFSTLEIQRTEQGDSAMYLCASSSVGQPQHFGDGTRLSIL.

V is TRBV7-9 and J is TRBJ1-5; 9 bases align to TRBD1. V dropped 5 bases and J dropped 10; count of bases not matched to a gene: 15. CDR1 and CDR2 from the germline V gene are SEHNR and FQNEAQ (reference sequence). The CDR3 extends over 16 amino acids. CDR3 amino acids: CASSERTGVRETPQHF. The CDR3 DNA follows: TGTGCCAGCAGCGAAAGGACAGGGGTCCGGGAAACACCCCAGCATTTT.

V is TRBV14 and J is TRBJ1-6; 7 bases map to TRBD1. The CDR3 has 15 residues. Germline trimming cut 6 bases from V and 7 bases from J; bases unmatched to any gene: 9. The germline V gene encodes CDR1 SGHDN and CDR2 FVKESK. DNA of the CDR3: TGTGCCAGCAGGCAGCGGGACAGCGGAAATTCACCCCTCCACTTT. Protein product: CASRQRDSGNSPLHF.

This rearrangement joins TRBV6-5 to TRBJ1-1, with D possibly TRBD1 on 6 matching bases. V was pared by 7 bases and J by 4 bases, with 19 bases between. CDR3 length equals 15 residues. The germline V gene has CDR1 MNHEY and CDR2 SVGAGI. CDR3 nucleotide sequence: TGTGCCAGCACCCGACGAGTGAGGGGGGGCACTGAAGCTTTCTTT. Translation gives CASTRRVRGGTEAFF.

The CDR3 spells CASSLFTGLTTEAFF. In DNA, the CDR3 is TGTGCCAGCAGCTTATTTACAGGCCTAACCACTGAAGCTTTCTTT. The chain joins TRBV7-8 to TRBJ1-1; TRBD1 is a possible D gene (5 bases). Trimming cost V 2 bases and J 4 bases, with 14 bases left between them. Germline CDR1 reads SGHVS; CDR2 reads FQNEAQ. The CDR3 has 15 residues.

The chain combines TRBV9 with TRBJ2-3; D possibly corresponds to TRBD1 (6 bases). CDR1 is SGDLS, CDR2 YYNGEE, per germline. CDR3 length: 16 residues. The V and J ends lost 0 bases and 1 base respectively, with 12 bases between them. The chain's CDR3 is CASSVGRRQGTDTQYF. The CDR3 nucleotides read TGTGCCAGCAGCGTAGGTCGGCGACAGGGCACAGATACGCAGTATTTT. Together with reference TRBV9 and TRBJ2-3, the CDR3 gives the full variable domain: DSGVTQTPKHLITATGQRVTLRCSPRSGDLSVYWYQQSLDQGLQFLIQYYNGEERAKGNILERFSAQQFPDLHSELNLSSLELGDSALYFCASSVGRRQGTDTQYFGPGTRLTVL.

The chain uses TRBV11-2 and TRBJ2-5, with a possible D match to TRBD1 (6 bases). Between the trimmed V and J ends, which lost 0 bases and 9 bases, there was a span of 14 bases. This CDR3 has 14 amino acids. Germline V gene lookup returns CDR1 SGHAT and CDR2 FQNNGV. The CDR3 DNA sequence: TGTGCCAGCAGCTTAGACCTGGGACAAATAGCCCAGTACTTC. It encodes CASSLDLGQIAQYF.